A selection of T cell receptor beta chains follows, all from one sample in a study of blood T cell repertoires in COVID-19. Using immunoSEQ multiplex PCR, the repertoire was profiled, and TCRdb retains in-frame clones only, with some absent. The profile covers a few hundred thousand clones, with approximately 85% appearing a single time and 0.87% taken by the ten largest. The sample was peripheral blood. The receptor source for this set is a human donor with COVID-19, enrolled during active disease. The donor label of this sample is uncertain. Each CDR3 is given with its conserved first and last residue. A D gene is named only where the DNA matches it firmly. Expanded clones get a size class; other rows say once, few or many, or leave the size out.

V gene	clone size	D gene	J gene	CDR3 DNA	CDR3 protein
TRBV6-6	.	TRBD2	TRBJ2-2	TGTGCCAGCAGTCCCAGCGGCGGACTAGCGGGAGAAGGGCACACCGGGGAGCTGTTTTTT	CASSPSGGLAGEGHTGELFF
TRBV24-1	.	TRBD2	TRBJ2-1	TGTGCCACCAGTGACCGCTCCGGACTAGCGGGAGGGGCACACAATGAGCAGTTCTTC	CATSDRSGLAGGAHNEQFF
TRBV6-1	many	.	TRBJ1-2	TGTGCCAGCAGTGAAGCGCTTACCGGGAGTGGCTACACCTTC	CASSEALTGSGYTF
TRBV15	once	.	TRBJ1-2	TGTGCCTCAAAGCGGGATCTATATGGGGACTATGGCTACACCTTC	CASKRDLYGDYGYTF
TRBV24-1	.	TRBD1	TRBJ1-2	TGTGCCACCAGTGATTCTACAGGGGAAAAGGGCTACACCTTC	CATSDSTGEKGYTF
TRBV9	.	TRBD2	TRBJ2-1	TGTGCCAGCAGCCGTACTAGCGGGATCTACAATGAGCAGTTCTTC	CASSRTSGIYNEQFF
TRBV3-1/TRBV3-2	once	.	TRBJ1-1	TGTGCCAGCAGCCAAGAAGGCGGACTGACTGAAGCTTTCTTT	CASSQEGGLTEAFF
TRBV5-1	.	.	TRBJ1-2	TGCGCCAGCAGCTTAGACAGGAACTATGGCTACACCTTC	CASSLDRNYGYTF
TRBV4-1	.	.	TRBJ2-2	TGCGCCAGCAGCCAAGAACCGGGAGCGAACACCGGGGAGCTGTTTTTT	CASSQEPGANTGELFF
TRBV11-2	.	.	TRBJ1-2	TGTGCCAGCAGCTTATTCGAGAGCTATGGCTACACCTTC	CASSLFESYGYTF
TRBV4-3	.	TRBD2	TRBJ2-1	TGCGCCAGCAGCCAAGGGACTAGCGGGAGACCCAATGAGCAGTTCTTC	CASSQGTSGRPNEQFF
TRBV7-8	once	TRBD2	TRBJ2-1	TGTGCCAGCAGCCGAAATAGCGGGAGTATCTCCTACAATGAGCAGTTCTTC	CASSRNSGSISYNEQFF
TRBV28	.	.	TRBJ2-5	TGTGCCAGCAGTTTAGAAGGGGCGCGGGGAACCCAGTACTTC	CASSLEGARGTQYF
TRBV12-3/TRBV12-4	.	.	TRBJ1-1	TGTGCCAGCAGCTATAAACAGGGTTCAGGAGCTTTCTTT	CASSYKQGSGAFF
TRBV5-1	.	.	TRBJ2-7	TGCGCCAGCAGCCCGCGTGGGGACTCATTCTACGAGCAGTACTTC	CASSPRGDSFYEQYF
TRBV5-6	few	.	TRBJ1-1	TGTGCCAGCAGCCGGAGGGGCCCGGAAACTAACACTGAAGCTTTCTTT	CASSRRGPETNTEAFF
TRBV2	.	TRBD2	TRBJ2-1	TGTGCCAGCAGCATTCGACTAGCGGGAGCCCGGGAGCAGTTCTTC	CASSIRLAGAREQFF
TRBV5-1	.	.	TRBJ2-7	TGCGCCAGCAGCTCCGCGGGGAACTACGAGCAGTACTTC	CASSSAGNYEQYF
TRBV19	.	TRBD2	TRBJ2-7	TGTGCCAGTAGTGCAGGCACGGGACTAGCGGGAGTGTTAAGCTACGAGCAGTACTTC	CASSAGTGLAGVLSYEQYF
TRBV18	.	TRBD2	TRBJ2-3	TGTGCCAGCTCACTCTTAGCGGGAGGGCCAGATACGCAGTATTTT	CASSLLAGGPDTQYF
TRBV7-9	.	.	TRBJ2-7	TGTGCCAGCAGACGGGCCGGGGGGCTCTTCGAGCAGTACTTC	CASRRAGGLFEQYF
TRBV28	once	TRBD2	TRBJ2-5	TGTGCCAGCAGTTCCGGGACTAGCGGGAGGATTGAGGAAGAGACCCAGTACTTC	CASSSGTSGRIEEETQYF
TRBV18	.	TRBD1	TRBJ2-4	TGTGCCAGCTCACCACCTGACAGGGAAAACATTCAGTACTTC	CASSPPDRENIQYF
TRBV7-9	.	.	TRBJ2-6	TGTGCCAGCAGCTTATACTACAGGGATCGATCGGCTGGGGCCAACGTCCTGACTTTC	CASSLYYRDRSAGANVLTF
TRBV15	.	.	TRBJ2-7	TGTGCCACTTTTTCCGATAGCTCCTACGAGCAGTACTTC	CATFSDSSYEQYF
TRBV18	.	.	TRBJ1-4	TGTGCCAGCTCACCCCCTGGCAAGGAGGTGACAACTAATGAAAAACTGTTTTTT	CASSPPGKEVTTNEKLFF
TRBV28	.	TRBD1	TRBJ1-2	TGTGCCAGCAGCCGACCGGGACAGGGGCAGGACTATGGCTACACCTTC	CASSRPGQGQDYGYTF
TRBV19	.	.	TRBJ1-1	TGTGCCAGTAGCTTAAACGGGGGCACTGAAGCTTTCTTT	CASSLNGGTEAFF
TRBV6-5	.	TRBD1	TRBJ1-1	TGTGCCAGCAGCACTCCCCCAAGACAGGGCGCTGAAGCTTTCTTT	CASSTPPRQGAEAFF
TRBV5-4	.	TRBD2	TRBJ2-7	TGTGCCAGCAGCTTGCAACTAGCGGGAGGGCGGTACGAGCAGTACTTC	CASSLQLAGGRYEQYF
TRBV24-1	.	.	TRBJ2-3	TGTGCCACCAGTGACCTTAACAGGGCTGGCACAGATACGCAGTATTTT	CATSDLNRAGTDTQYF
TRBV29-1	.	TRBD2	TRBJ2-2	TGCAGCGTTGGGGGACTAGCGGGAACGAACACCGGGGAGCTGTTTTTT	CSVGGLAGTNTGELFF
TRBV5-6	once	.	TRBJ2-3	TGTGCCAGCAGCTTGGTAGTGTCCAGCACAGATACGCAGTATTTT	CASSLVVSSTDTQYF
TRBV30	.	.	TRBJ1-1	TGTGCCTGGAGTGTACCGGGACAAATCGGACGAGCTTTCTTT	CAWSVPGQIGRAFF
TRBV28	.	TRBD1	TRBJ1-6	TGTGCCAGCAGTTTACCAAGAATGAAAACCGGGACAGTTCACTATAATTCACCCCTCCACTTT	CASSLPRMKTGTVHYNSPLHF